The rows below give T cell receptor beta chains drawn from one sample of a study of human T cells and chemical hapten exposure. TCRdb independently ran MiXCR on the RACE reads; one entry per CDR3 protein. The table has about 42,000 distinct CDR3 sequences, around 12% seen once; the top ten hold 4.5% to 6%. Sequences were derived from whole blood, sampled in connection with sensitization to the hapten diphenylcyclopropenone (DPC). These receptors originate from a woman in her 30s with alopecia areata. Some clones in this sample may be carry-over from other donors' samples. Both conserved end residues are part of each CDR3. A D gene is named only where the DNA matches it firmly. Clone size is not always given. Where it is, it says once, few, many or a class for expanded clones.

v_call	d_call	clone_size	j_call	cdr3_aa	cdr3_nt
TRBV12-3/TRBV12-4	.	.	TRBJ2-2	CASSRLTGELFF	TGTGCCAGCAGTAGACTCACCGGGGAGCTGTTTTTT
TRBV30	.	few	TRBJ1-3	CAWAWGPPSGNTIYF	TGTGCCTGGGCCTGGGGACCCCCCTCTGGAAACACCATATATTTT
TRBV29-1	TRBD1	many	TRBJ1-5	CSVADRGSQGPQHF	TGCAGCGTCGCTGACAGGGGTTCACAGGGGCCCCAGCATTTT
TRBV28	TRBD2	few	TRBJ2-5	CASGDSGSETQYF	TGTGCCAGCGGGGATAGCGGGAGCGAGACCCAGTACTTC
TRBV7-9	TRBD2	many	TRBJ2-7	CASRFYGRWDEQYF	TGTGCCAGCAGATTTTACGGGAGGTGGGACGAGCAGTACTTC
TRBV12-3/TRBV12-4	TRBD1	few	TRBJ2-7	CASSQTGLYEQYF	TGTGCCAGCAGCCAGACAGGGCTCTACGAGCAGTACTTC
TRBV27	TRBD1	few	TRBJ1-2	CASSTGQGIDGYTF	TGTGCCAGCAGCACGGGACAGGGGATAGACGGCTACACCTTC
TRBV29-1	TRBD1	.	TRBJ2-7	CSVGTGSYEQYF	TGCAGCGTTGGGACAGGGTCCTACGAGCAGTACTTC
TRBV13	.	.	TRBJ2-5	CASSSRGQKETQYF	TGTGCCAGCAGCTCACGAGGACAGAAAGAGACCCAGTACTTC
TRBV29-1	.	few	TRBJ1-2	CSGGQTNYGYTF	TGCAGCGGGGGACAAACTAACTATGGCTACACCTTC